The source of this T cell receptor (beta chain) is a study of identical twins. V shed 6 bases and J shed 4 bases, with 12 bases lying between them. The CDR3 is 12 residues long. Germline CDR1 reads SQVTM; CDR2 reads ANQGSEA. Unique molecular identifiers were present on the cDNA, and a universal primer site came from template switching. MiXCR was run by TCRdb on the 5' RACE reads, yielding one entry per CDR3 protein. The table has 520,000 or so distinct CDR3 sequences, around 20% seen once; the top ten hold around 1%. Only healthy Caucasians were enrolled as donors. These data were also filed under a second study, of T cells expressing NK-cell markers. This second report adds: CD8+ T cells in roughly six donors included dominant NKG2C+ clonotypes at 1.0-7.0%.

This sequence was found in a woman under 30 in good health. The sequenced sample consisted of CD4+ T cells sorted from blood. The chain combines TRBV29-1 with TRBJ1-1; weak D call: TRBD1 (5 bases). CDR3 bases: TGCAGCGTGGAGGGGTTTAGCACTGAAGCTTTCTTT. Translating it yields CSVEGFSTEAFF.